These T cell receptor beta chains were read from a single sample in a study of control samples from healthy donors and cancer patients. Clones were sequenced by immunoSEQ multiplex PCR, and TCRdb holds only the in-frame ones, with some missing. This table holds about 150,000 clones, more than 90% found once. Source material: blood. These TCRs come from a woman in her 40s in good health. Both conserved end residues are part of each CDR3. The D gene is left open where the match is weak. Rows give clone size only sometimes, using once, few, many, or a class for an expanded clone.

v_gene	j_gene	abundance	d_gene	CDR3nt	CDR3aa
TRBV9	TRBJ2-1	-	TRBD2	TGTGCCAGCAGCGCCAGCGGGGGGGCGAAGGCTGAGCAGTTCTTC	CASSASGGAKAEQFF
TRBV7-9	TRBJ1-5	-	-	TGTGCCAGCAGCTTAGGGCTAGGGCAGCCCCAGCATTTT	CASSLGLGQPQHF
TRBV5-4	TRBJ2-7	few	TRBD1	TGTGCCAGCAGCTTTGCCGGGACAGGGTCTTACGAGCAGTACTTC	CASSFAGTGSYEQYF
TRBV6-5	TRBJ2-1	-	TRBD2	TGTGCCAGCACCAGACTAGCGGGGGGGCTCTATGAGCAGTTCTTC	CASTRLAGGLYEQFF
TRBV19	TRBJ2-3	-	TRBD1	TGTGCCAGTAGTACCCCGGGACAGGCGATAAGCACAGATACGCAGTATTTT	CASSTPGQAISTDTQYF
TRBV5-4	TRBJ2-7	-	TRBD2	TGTGCCAGCAGTCACCTTGGCGACCCGGGGGGTACCTACGAGCAGTACTTC	CASSHLGDPGGTYEQYF
TRBV5-1	TRBJ2-3	-	-	TGCGCCAGCAGCCTCGGACAGACCACAGATACGCAGTATTTT	CASSLGQTTDTQYF
TRBV7-6	TRBJ1-1	-	TRBD1	TGTGCCAGCAGCTTAGTCCAGGGGGCGAGCGGCACTGAAGCTTTCTTT	CASSLVQGASGTEAFF
TRBV7-6	TRBJ1-6	few	TRBD1	TGTGCCAGCAGCCTGCGGGACAGCGAAAGCTCCTATAATTCACCCCTCCACTTT	CASSLRDSESSYNSPLHF
TRBV3-1/TRBV3-2	TRBJ1-1	-	-	TGTGCCAGCAGCGCCCGTTGGGGGGGAACGACTGAAGCTTTCTTT	CASSARWGGTTEAFF
TRBV24-1	TRBJ2-7	-	TRBD1	TGTGCCACCAGTGAGAAAACTCCCGGGACAGTTCCCTTCTCCTACGAGCAGTACTTC	CATSEKTPGTVPFSYEQYF